These T cell receptor beta chains were read from a single sample in a study of CD8 T cells in ankylosing spondylitis. In TCRdb, the 5' RACE reads were re-called with MiXCR into one record per CDR3 protein. Found here are roughly 470,000 distinct CDR3 sequences, roughly 27% of them singletons; the top ten hold 0.89%. Sequenced input: blood, either unsorted or a sorted T cell fraction (not recorded which). The source is a male donor with ankylosing spondylitis. CDR3s include the opening cysteine and the closing phenylalanine or tryptophan. The listing skips clone size in some rows; elsewhere it reads once, few, many or a size class.

j_gene,v_gene,len,abundance,CDR3aa
TRBJ2-1,TRBV7-9,12,few,CASSLWRHEQFF
TRBJ2-2,TRBV12-3/TRBV12-4,19,.,CASSLQILAGGPDTGELFF
TRBJ2-3,TRBV6-2/TRBV6-3,13,.,CAEGSGGTDTQYF
TRBJ2-5,TRBV9,15,.,CASSVVGSPQETQYF
TRBJ2-1,TRBV20-1,13,few,CSAATGAYNEQFF
TRBJ2-7,TRBV29-1,13,few,CSVSQRLDYEQYF
TRBJ2-1,TRBV12-5,14,few,CASEQDNPYNEQFF
TRBJ2-1,TRBV25-1,15,.,CASRSPGDLYNEQFF
TRBJ2-7,TRBV5-1,13,.,CASSPSEPYEQYF
TRBJ1-5,TRBV19,16,few,CASSRGQLYSNQPQHF
TRBJ2-1,TRBV28,15,few,CASSLLGLFTNEQFF
TRBJ2-1,TRBV9,14,.,CASSVVASGNEQFF
TRBJ1-2,TRBV3-1,13,few,CASSQVEVGGYTF
TRBJ2-3,TRBV27,18,.,CASSLLRGGRALTDTQYF
TRBJ1-5,TRBV12-3/TRBV12-4,16,.,CASSFKAGGLNQPQHF
TRBJ2-1,TRBV5-1,17,.,CASSRTSGDRTYNEQFF
TRBJ2-1,TRBV5-1,17,.,CASSSPGAAVSYNEQFF
TRBJ2-3,TRBV20-1,15,.,CSASGLAGVGDTQYF
TRBJ2-7,TRBV18,14,many,CASSQRTDAYEQYF
TRBJ2-3,TRBV20-1,15,few,CSATYLGASTDTQYF
TRBJ1-2,TRBV24-1,16,.,CATSDSGTNPNYGYTF
TRBJ2-3,TRBV12-3/TRBV12-4,17,.,CASSGWGAPESTDTQYF
TRBJ1-5,TRBV5-5,14,.,CASGLGGGDQPQHF
TRBJ2-2,TRBV29-1,12,.,CSVGGSTGELFF
TRBJ2-1,TRBV7-9,16,.,CASSGGLGGSYNEQFF
TRBJ2-1,TRBV20-1,13,.,CSAREGPYNEQFF
TRBJ1-4,TRBV4-1,18,.,CASSPLGTATKSNEKLFF
TRBJ2-7,TRBV12-3/TRBV12-4,14,few,CASTLDRDHYEQYF
TRBJ1-4,TRBV6-5,15,.,CASSYQTGENEKLFF
TRBJ2-1,TRBV5-1,14,many,CASSLLTGHNEQFF
TRBJ1-3,TRBV25-1,17,few,CASSESINRLTGNTIYF
TRBJ2-1,TRBV11-2,17,.,CASSSAYSGRGYNEQFF
TRBJ2-1,TRBV29-1,13,.,CSGQSGGNNEQFF
TRBJ2-3,TRBV20-1,15,.,CSARASQGGTDTQYF
TRBJ2-7,TRBV9,14,.,CASSVLPDSYEQYF
TRBJ1-5,TRBV3-1,15,.,CASSPNGGTGQPQHF
TRBJ1-1,TRBV4-1,16,many,CASSPRDSWGGTEAFF
TRBJ2-4,TRBV7-2,16,few,CASSPGITEAKNIQYF
TRBJ2-1,TRBV5-1,16,many,CASSLASGSHYNEQFF